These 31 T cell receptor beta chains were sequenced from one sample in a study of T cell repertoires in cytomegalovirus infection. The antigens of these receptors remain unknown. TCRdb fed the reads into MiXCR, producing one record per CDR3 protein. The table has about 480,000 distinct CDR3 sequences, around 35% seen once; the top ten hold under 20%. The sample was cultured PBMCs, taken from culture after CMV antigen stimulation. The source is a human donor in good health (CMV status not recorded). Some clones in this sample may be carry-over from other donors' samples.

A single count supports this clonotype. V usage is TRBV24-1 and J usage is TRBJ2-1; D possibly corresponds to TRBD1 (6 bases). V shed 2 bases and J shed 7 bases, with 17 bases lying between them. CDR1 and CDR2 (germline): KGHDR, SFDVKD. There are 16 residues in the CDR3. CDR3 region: CATSDSFYRVGNEQFF. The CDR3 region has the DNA TGTGCCACCAGTGATTCTTTCTACAGGGTAGGAAATGAGCAGTTCTTC.

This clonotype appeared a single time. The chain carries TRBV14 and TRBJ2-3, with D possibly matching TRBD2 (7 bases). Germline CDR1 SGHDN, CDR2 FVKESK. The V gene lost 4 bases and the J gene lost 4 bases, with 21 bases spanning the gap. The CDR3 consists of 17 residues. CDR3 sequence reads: CASSLHRSGGAADTQYF. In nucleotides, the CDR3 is TGTGCCAGCAGCCTTCACCGCTCGGGGGGCGCGGCAGATACGCAGTATTTT.

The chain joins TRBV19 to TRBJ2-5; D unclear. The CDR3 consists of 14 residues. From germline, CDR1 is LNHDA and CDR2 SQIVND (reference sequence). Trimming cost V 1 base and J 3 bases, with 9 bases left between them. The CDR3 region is CASSIGQTKETQYF. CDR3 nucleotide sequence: TGTGCCAGTAGTATAGGGCAGACAAAAGAGACCCAGTACTTC.

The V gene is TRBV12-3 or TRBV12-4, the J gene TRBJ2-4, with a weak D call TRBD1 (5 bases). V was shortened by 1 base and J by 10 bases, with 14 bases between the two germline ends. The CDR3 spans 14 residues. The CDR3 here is CASSLGSRVGIQYF. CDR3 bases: TGTGCCAGCAGTTTAGGAAGCAGGGTCGGGATTCAGTACTTC.

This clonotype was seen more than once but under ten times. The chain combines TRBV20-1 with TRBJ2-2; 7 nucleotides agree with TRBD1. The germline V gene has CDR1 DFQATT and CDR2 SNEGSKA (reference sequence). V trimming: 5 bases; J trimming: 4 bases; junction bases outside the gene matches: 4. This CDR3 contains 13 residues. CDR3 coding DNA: TGCAGTGCTCGACAGGGTGGCACCGGGGAGCTGTTTTTT. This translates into CSARQGGTGELFF.

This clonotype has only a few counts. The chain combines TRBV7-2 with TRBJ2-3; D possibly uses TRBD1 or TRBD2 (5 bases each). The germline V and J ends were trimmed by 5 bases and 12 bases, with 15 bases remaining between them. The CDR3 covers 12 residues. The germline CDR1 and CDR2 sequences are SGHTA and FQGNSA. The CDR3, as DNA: TGTGCCAGCAGCCCTTACGGGACCTTTCAGTATTTT. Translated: CASSPYGTFQYF.

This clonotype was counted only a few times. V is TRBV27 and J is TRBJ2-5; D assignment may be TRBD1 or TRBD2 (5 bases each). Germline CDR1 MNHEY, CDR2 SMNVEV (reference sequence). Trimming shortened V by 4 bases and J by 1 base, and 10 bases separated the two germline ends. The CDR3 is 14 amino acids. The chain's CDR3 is CASSSKGTQETQYF. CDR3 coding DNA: TGTGCCAGCAGTTCAAAGGGGACCCAAGAGACCCAGTACTTC.

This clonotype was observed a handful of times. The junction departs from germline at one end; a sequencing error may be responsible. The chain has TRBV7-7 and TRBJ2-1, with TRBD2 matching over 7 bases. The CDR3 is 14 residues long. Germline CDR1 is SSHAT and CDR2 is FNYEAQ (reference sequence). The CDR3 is CASSLGPGGNEQFF. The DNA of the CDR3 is TGTGCTAGCAGCTTGGGGCCGGGAGGCAATGAGCAGTTCTTC.

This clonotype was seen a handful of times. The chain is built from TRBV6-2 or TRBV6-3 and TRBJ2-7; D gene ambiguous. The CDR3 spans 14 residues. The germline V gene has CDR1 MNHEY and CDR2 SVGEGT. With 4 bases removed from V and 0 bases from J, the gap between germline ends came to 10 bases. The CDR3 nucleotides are TGTGCCAGCAGTTTCACTTCGAGCTCCTACGAGCAGTACTTC. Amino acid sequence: CASSFTSSSYEQYF.

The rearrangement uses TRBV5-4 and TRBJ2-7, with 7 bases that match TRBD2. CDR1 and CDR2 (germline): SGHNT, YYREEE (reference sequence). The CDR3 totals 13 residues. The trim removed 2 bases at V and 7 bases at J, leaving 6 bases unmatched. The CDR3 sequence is CASSFPPGGEQYV. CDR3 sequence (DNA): TGTGCCAGCAGCTTTCCCCCGGGGGGAGAGCAGTACGTC.

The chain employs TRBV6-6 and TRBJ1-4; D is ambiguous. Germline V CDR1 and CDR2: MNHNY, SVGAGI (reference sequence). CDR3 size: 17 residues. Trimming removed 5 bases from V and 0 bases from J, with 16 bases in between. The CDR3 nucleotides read TGTGCCAGCAGTCCTATCGGGGTTACCGCAACTAATGAAAAACTGTTTTTT. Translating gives CASSPIGVTATNEKLFF.

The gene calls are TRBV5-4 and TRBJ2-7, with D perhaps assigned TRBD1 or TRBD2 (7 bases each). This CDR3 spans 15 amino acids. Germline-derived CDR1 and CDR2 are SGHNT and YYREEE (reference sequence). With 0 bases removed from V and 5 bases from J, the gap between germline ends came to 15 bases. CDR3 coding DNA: TGTGCCAGCAGCTTGGCCGGGGAGGGGGCGGACGAGCAGTACTTC. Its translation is CASSLAGEGADEQYF.

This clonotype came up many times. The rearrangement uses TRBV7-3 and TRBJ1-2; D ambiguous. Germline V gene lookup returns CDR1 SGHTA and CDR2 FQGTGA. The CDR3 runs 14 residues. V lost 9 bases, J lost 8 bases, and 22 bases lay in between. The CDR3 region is CASGPRDGLQGYTF. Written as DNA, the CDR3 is TGTGCCAGTGGCCCCCGGGATGGTTTGCAGGGCTACACCTTC.

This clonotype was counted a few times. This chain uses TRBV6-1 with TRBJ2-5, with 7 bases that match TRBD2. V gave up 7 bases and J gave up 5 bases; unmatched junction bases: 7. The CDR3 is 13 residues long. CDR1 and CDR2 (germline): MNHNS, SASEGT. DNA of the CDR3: TGTGCCAGCACCCAGGGAGGGCCGGAGACCCAGTACTTC. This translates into CASTQGGPETQYF.

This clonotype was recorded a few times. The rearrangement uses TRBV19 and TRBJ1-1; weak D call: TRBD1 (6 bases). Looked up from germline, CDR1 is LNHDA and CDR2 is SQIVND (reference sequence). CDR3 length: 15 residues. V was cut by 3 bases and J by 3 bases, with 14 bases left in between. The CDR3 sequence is CASSIYGGADTEAFF. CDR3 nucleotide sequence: TGTGCCAGTAGTATCTATGGGGGCGCCGACACTGAAGCTTTCTTT.

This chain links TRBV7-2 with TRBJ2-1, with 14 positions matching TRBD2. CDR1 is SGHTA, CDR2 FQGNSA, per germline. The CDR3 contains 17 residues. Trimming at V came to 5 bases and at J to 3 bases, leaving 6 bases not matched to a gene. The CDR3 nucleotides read TGTGCCAGCAGCCAGACTAGCGGGAGGGCTCACTACAATGAGCAGTTCTTC. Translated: CASSQTSGRAHYNEQFF. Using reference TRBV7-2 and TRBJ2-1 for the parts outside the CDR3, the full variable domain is GAGVSQSPSNKVTEKGKDVELRCDPISGHTALYWYRQSLGQGLEFLIYFQGNSAPDKSGLPSDRFSAERTGGSVSTLTIQRTQQEDSAVYLCASSQTSGRAHYNEQFFGPGTRLTVL.

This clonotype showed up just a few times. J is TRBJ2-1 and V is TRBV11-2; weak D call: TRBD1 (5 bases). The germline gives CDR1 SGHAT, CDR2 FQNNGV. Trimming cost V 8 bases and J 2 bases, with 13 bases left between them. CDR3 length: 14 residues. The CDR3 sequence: CASRTPEAYNEQFF. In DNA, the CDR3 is TGTGCCAGCCGGACACCCGAGGCCTACAATGAGCAGTTCTTC.

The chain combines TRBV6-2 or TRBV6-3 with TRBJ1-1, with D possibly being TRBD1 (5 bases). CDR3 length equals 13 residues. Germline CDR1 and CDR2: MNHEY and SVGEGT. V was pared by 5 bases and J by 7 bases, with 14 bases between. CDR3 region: CASSPQGVGEAFF. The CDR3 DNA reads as TGTGCCAGCAGTCCGCAGGGTGTTGGTGAAGCTTTCTTT.

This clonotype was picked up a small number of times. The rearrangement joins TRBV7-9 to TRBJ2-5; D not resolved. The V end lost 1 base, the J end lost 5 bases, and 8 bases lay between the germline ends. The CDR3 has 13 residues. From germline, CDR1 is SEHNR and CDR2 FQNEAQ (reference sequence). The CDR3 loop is CASSLDAGETQYF. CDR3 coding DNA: TGTGCCAGCAGCTTAGACGCCGGGGAGACCCAGTACTTC.

CDR3 sequence reads: CASSYSEGNEQFF. The CDR3 DNA follows: TGTGCCAGCAGTTACTCGGAGGGTAATGAGCAGTTCTTC. The chain employs TRBV6-2 or TRBV6-3 and TRBJ2-1; TRBD2 is a possible D gene (6 bases). Germline CDR1 reads MNHEY; CDR2 reads SVGEGT. Trimming took 0 bases from V and 7 from J, leaving 7 bases between them. The CDR3 is 13 amino acids.

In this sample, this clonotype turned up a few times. In nucleotides, the CDR3 is TGTGCCAGCAGCCCGAATCTACTGACTAGCGGGAGATCTAATGAGCAGTTCTTC. Translating gives CASSPNLLTSGRSNEQFF. The chain couples TRBV7-2 to TRBJ2-1; TRBD2 agrees at 12 bases. The ends lost 5 bases at V and 7 bases at J; junction bases unmatched: 15. CDR3 length: 18 amino acids. CDR1 and CDR2 (germline): SGHTA, FQGNSA.

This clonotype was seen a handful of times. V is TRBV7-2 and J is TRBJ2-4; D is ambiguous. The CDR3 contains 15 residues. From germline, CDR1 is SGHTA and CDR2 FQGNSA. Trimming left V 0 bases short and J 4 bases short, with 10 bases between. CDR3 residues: CASSLATGLKNIQYF. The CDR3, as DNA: TGTGCCAGCAGCTTAGCAACGGGTCTTAAAAACATTCAGTACTTC.

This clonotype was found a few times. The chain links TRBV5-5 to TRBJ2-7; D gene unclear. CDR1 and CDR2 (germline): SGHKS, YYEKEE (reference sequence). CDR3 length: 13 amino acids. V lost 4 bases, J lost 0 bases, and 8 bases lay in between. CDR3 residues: CASSQWASYEQYF. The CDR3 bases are TGTGCCAGCAGCCAGTGGGCCTCCTACGAGCAGTACTTC.

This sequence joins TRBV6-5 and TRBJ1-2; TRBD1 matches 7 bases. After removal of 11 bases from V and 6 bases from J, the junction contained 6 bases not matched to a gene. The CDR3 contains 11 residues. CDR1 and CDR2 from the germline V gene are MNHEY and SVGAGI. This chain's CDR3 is CAGRGPNGYTF. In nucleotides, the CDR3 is TGTGCCGGAAGGGGGCCTAATGGCTACACCTTC.

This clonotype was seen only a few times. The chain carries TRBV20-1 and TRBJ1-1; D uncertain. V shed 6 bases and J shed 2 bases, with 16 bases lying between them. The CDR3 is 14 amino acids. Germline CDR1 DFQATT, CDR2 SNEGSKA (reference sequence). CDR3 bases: TGCAGTGCAAATACACCGAGACTAAACACTGAAGCTTTCTTT. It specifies CSANTPRLNTEAFF.

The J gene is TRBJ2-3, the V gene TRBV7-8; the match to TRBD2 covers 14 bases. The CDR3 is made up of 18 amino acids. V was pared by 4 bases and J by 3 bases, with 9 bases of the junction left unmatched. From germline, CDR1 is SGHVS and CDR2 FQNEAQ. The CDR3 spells CASSSDPGLAGATDTQYF. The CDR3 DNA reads TGTGCCAGCAGCTCGGATCCGGGACTAGCGGGAGCGACAGATACGCAGTATTTT.

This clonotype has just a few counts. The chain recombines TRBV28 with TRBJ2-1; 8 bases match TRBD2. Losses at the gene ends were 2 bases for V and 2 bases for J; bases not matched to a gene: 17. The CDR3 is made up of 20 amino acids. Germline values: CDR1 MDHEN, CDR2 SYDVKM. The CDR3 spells CASSLPPVRSGAGAYNEQFF. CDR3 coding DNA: TGTGCCAGCAGTTTACCCCCCGTGCGCTCGGGAGCGGGAGCCTACAATGAGCAGTTCTTC.

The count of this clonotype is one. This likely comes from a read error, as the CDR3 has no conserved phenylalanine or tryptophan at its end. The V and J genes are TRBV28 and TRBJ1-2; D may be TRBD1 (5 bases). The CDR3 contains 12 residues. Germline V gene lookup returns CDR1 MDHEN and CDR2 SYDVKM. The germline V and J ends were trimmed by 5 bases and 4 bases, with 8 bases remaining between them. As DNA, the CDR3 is TGTGCCAGCAGTCCAGGGACCTATGGCTACACCCTC. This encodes CASSPGTYGYTL.

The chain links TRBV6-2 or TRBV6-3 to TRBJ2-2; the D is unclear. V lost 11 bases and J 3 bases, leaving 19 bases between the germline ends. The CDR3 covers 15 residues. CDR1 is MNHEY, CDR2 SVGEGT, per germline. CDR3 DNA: TGTGCCCCCGGCCGGTGGGCACGGTACACCGGGGAGCTGTTTTTT. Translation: CAPGRWARYTGELFF.

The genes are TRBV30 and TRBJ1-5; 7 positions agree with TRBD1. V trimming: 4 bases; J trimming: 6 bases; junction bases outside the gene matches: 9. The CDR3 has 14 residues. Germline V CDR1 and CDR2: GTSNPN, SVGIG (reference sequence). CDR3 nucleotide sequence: TGTGCCTGGAACCAAGACAGGGTCGGTCAGCCCCAGCATTTT. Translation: CAWNQDRVGQPQHF.

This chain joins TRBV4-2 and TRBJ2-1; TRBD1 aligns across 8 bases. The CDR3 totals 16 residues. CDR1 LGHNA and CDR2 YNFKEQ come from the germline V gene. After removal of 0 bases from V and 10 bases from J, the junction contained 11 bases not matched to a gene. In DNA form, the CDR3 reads TGTGCCAGCAGCCAAGAGTCGGGGACAGGATCGGGGGAGCAGTTCTTC. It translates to CASSQESGTGSGEQFF.